The 11 T cell receptor beta chains in this list originate from one sample, sequenced in a study of beta chain features in type 1 diabetes. Study-level findings and limits: Type 1 diabetes patients showed a moderate but significant shortening of TCRB CDR3s in all four CD4+ subsets.

These receptors have no identified antigens. As every portion of the isolated RNA was reverse transcribed, the sequencing read expressed TCRB transcripts. The protocol was immunoSEQ multiplex PCR, while the TCRdb copy is restricted to in-frame clones and leaves out a portion. The data contain approximately 730,000 clones, roughly 12% of them singletons. The sequencing input was naive CD4+ T cells from blood. The receptors stem from a man younger than 30 with type 1 diabetes.

The rearrangement uses TRBV9 and TRBJ1-4; 7 bases line up with TRBD1. Germline trimming cut 3 bases from V and 0 bases from J; bases unmatched to any gene: 8. The germline V gene encodes CDR1 SGDLS and CDR2 YYNGEE. The CDR3 contains 17 residues. CDR3 sequence reads: CASSGGTVGATNEKLFF. Written as DNA, the CDR3 is TGTGCCAGCAGCGGTGGGACAGTTGGCGCAACTAATGAAAAACTGTTTTTT. Full variable domain (remainder filled in from reference TRBV9 and TRBJ1-4): DSGVTQTPKHLITATGQRVTLRCSPRSGDLSVYWYQQSLDQGLQFLIQYYNGEERAKGNILERFSAQQFPDLHSELNLSSLELGDSALYFCASSGGTVGATNEKLFFGSGTQLSVL.

The gene calls are TRBV7-2 and TRBJ2-7, with TRBD1 as a possible D gene (6 bases). The V gene lost 3 bases and the J gene lost 2 bases, with 8 bases spanning the gap. The germline CDR1 and CDR2 sequences are SGHTA and FQGNSA. The CDR3 runs 13 residues. Written as DNA, the CDR3 is TGTGCCAGCAGCTTTAAGGGGGCCTACGAGCAGTACTTC. Protein sequence: CASSFKGAYEQYF.

There are a few counts of this clone. The V gene is TRBV28, the J gene TRBJ2-6; unclear D gene. Trimming took 5 bases from V and 0 from J, leaving 11 bases between them. Per germline, CDR1 MDHEN and CDR2 SYDVKM. The CDR3 spans 16 residues. In nucleotides, the CDR3 is TGTGCCAGCAGTCCGACCGCCAGCTCTGGGGCCAACGTCCTGACTTTC. Its translation: CASSPTASSGANVLTF.

The chain joins TRBV7-2 to TRBJ2-2; 10 nucleotides align to TRBD1. J was trimmed by 13 bases and V by 5 bases; bases with no gene match: 13. The CDR3 spans 15 residues. Germline assignment: CDR1 SGHTA and CDR2 FQGNSA. The CDR3 DNA sequence: TGTGCCAGCAGCCCGACAGGGGGCCCGCTTAGGTTGCTGTTTTTT. Translating gives CASSPTGGPLRLLFF.

V usage is TRBV6-5 and J usage is TRBJ2-3; D not certain. The length of the CDR3 is 12 residues. Trimming stripped 7 bases from V and 4 bases from J, with 9 bases between. CDR1 MNHEY and CDR2 SVGAGI come from the germline V gene. As DNA, the CDR3 is TGTGCCAGCACGCAGGAACCAGATACGCAGTATTTT. This sequence encodes CASTQEPDTQYF.

The gene calls are TRBV7-2 and TRBJ1-2; 8 nucleotides agree with TRBD1. The CDR3 totals 14 residues. CDR1 and CDR2 (germline): SGHTA, FQGNSA. V was pared by 4 bases and J by 8 bases, with 9 bases of the junction left unmatched. The CDR3 DNA sequence: TGTGCCAGCAGCTCCCGGGACAGGAGAAAAGGCTACACCTTC. This translates into CASSSRDRRKGYTF.

This clone showed up just a few times. The CDR3 loop is CASSISQGVGTQYF. As DNA, the CDR3 is TGTGCCAGCTCCATATCACAGGGGGTCGGGACCCAGTACTTC. The rearrangement joins TRBV7-9 to TRBJ2-5, with 8 bases identical to TRBD1. The CDR3 is 14 amino acids. Trimming removed 8 bases from V and 7 bases from J; junction bases left unmatched: 12. Germline CDR1 reads SEHNR; CDR2 reads FQNEAQ (reference sequence).

The chain couples TRBV7-2 to TRBJ2-1; 7 nucleotides align to TRBD1. The CDR3 sequence is 14 residues long. Germline V CDR1 and CDR2: SGHTA, FQGNSA. V was pared by 4 bases and J by 4 bases, with 4 bases of the junction left unmatched. This CDR3 reads CASSSRDRYNEQFF. The CDR3 nucleotides are TGTGCCAGCAGCTCCCGGGACAGATACAATGAGCAGTTCTTC.

The chain uses TRBV10-3 and TRBJ1-2; D gene ambiguous. V gave up 3 bases and J gave up 4 bases, with 15 bases separating them. The CDR3 has 15 residues. Germline CDR1 reads ENHRY; CDR2 reads SYGVKD. The DNA of the CDR3 is TGTGCCATCAGTGAAACACTCGGGCAGGCCTATGGCTACACCTTC. Translated, it gives CAISETLGQAYGYTF.

J is TRBJ2-5 and V is TRBV9; D possibly corresponds to TRBD2 (7 bases). Trimming left V 0 bases short and J 4 bases short, with 13 bases between. Germline V gives CDR1 SGDLS, CDR2 YYNGEE. This CDR3 has 15 amino acids. The CDR3, as DNA: TGTGCCAGCAGCGTAGCGGGGGGCGCGGGAGAGACCCAGTACTTC. This codes for CASSVAGGAGETQYF.

Comments on this clone: This clone may be a read error of a much larger clone one base away. J is TRBJ2-1 and V is TRBV7-6; unclear D gene. The CDR3 sequence is 11 residues long. V was trimmed by 5 bases and J by 2 bases, leaving 1 base between them. From germline, CDR1 is SGHVS and CDR2 FNYEAQ. The CDR3 DNA is TGTGCCAGCAGCACCTACAATGAGCAGTTCTTC. It codes for CASSTYNEQFF.